The 2 T cell receptor beta chains below come from one sample, sequenced in a study of cytomegalovirus exposure and HLA in healthy donors. The PCR ran on 60 Vbeta and 13 Jbeta primers. Clones were read by immunoSEQ multiplex PCR, and TCRdb kept only the in-frame ones, dropping some. The sample carries 150,000 or so clones, 70% to 80% recorded once. The sequenced sample consisted of PBMCs. The source is a man aged 25-45 years in good health and CMV-seropositive.

The chain employs TRBV10-3 and TRBJ1-1, with a weak D call TRBD1 (6 bases). V lost 0 bases and J lost 0, with 8 bases in between. Germline V CDR1 and CDR2: ENHRY, SYGVKD. The CDR3 runs to 15 residues. CDR3 nucleotides: TGTGCCATCAGTGAGTCGGCAGGGGTGAACACTGAAGCTTTCTTT. Protein: CAISESAGVNTEAFF.

The V call is TRBV7-9, the J call TRBJ1-6; D perhaps matches TRBD1 (5 bases). The V end lost 0 bases, the J end lost 5 bases, and 11 bases lay between the germline ends. The CDR3 is 16 amino acids. Germline V CDR1 and CDR2: SEHNR, FQNEAQ (reference sequence). The CDR3 spells CASSLAYDSHNSPLHF. CDR3 DNA: TGTGCCAGCAGCTTAGCGTACGACAGTCATAATTCACCCCTCCACTTT.